The 29 T cell receptor beta chains listed next were all sequenced from one sample in a study of beta chain features in type 1 diabetes. Reverse transcribing all isolated RNA meant expressed TCRB transcripts were sequenced. The protocol was immunoSEQ multiplex PCR, while the TCRdb copy is restricted to in-frame clones and leaves out a portion. The data contain 900,000 or so clones, 17% of them singletons. The specimen sequenced was naive CD4+ T cells from blood. The receptors derive from a woman aged 18-30 years in good health.

The genes are TRBV4-2 and TRBJ1-3; D ambiguous. The CDR3 is made up of 13 amino acids. Germline V CDR1 and CDR2: LGHNA, YNFKEQ. Trimming left V 4 bases short and J 3 bases short, with 7 bases between. The CDR3 bases are TGTGCCAGCAGCCCGGGTGATGGAAACACCATATATTTT. It yields the protein CASSPGDGNTIYF.

This clone was picked up a small number of times. This chain uses TRBV5-1 with TRBJ1-2; D uncertain. Trimming pared 1 base from V and 3 bases from J, leaving 10 bases between. The CDR3 consists of 14 residues. Germline V gene data show CDR1 as SGHRS and CDR2 as YFSETQ. The DNA of the CDR3 is TGCGCCAGCAGCTTGTATTCTATGGACTATGGCTACACCTTC. It specifies CASSLYSMDYGYTF.

This clone was picked up a small number of times. V usage is TRBV29-1 and J usage is TRBJ2-1, with a weak D call TRBD2 (6 bases). The CDR3 has 14 amino acids. CDR1 is SQVTM, CDR2 ANQGSEA, per germline. V lost 4 bases, J lost 2 bases, and 12 bases lay in between. The DNA of the CDR3 is TGCAGCGTTGTCCGGGGGAACACCTACAATGAGCAGTTCTTC. This encodes CSVVRGNTYNEQFF.

Remarks on this clone: The identical CDR3 is also encoded by other nucleotide sequences in the sample. The chain uses TRBV28 and TRBJ1-2; 7 bases agree with TRBD1. The CDR3 is 13 amino acids. Germline-derived CDR1 and CDR2 are MDHEN and SYDVKM. V shed 6 bases and J 4 bases; nucleotides not matched to a gene: 5. CDR3 DNA: TGTGCCAGCAGCCTTTACAGGGGCTATGGCTACACCTTC. Protein sequence: CASSLYRGYGYTF.

The V gene is TRBV6-1, the J gene TRBJ2-7, with D uncertain. Per the germline V gene, CDR1 is MNHNS and CDR2 is SASEGT. The CDR3 runs 15 residues. Trimming left V 0 bases short and J 3 bases short, with 12 bases between. CDR3 protein: CASSEAAHGFYEQYF. The CDR3 nucleotides are TGTGCCAGCAGTGAAGCGGCCCACGGATTCTACGAGCAGTACTTC.

The CDR3 sequence: CASSLTNGGYTF. The CDR3 DNA is TGTGCCAGTAGTCTAACCAACGGTGGCTACACCTTC. This chain connects TRBV19 to TRBJ1-2; no firm D call. Trimming removed 5 bases at V and 7 bases at J, with 11 bases between. The CDR3 is made up of 12 amino acids. From germline, CDR1 is LNHDA and CDR2 SQIVND (reference sequence).

The chain links TRBV19 to TRBJ2-7; unclear D gene. Looked up from germline, CDR1 is LNHDA and CDR2 is SQIVND (reference sequence). Between the trimmed V and J ends, which lost 5 bases and 3 bases, there was a span of 14 bases. CDR3 length: 14 amino acids. CDR3 DNA: TGTGCCAGTAGTCGCGAGGCTCGCCTCTACGAGCAGTACTTC. This sequence encodes CASSREARLYEQYF.

This clone appeared a few times. The chain uses TRBV4-2 and TRBJ2-7; no clear D gene. Germline CDR1 LGHNA, CDR2 YNFKEQ. The CDR3 is 17 amino acids. V was cut by 0 bases and J by 4 bases, with 19 bases left in between. For the CDR3, the DNA is TGTGCCAGCAGCCAAGACTCGCAGGTCACGTTGGGGTACGAGCAGTACTTC. Translation gives CASSQDSQVTLGYEQYF.

The chain employs TRBV27 and TRBJ2-5; 12 bases fit TRBD2. V lost 8 bases, J lost 4 bases, and 8 bases stayed unmatched. Per germline, CDR1 MNHEY and CDR2 SMNVEV (reference sequence). CDR3 length equals 15 residues. CDR3 sequence reads: CASRKLAGGSETQYF. CDR3 DNA sequence: TGTGCCAGCCGAAAGCTAGCGGGAGGGTCAGAGACCCAGTACTTC.

This clone occurred a few times. Other DNA sequences in this sample translate to the same CDR3. The chain carries TRBV15 and TRBJ2-7; 7 nucleotides match TRBD2. The length of the CDR3 is 15 residues. The V segment lost 1 base and the J segment 4 bases; nucleotides outside the gene matches: 7. The V gene's germline CDR1 is LNHNV and CDR2 YYDKDF (reference sequence). This chain's CDR3 is CATSRVAGGAYEQYF. The CDR3 nucleotides read TGTGCCACCAGCAGAGTAGCGGGCGGGGCGTACGAGCAGTACTTC.

This chain joins TRBV5-1 and TRBJ2-1, with a possible D match to TRBD1 (6 bases). V dropped 0 bases and J dropped 3 bases, with 13 bases sitting between them. The germline V gene encodes CDR1 SGHRS and CDR2 YFSETQ. This CDR3 has 16 amino acids. The CDR3 reads CASSLELGADYNEQFF. The CDR3 DNA is TGCGCCAGCAGCTTGGAGCTGGGGGCGGACTACAATGAGCAGTTCTTC.

Comments on this clone: The germline gene is not matched at one end of the junction; a read error may be the cause. V usage is TRBV28 and J usage is TRBJ2-1; TRBD2 aligns across 11 bases. This CDR3 is built from 16 residues. Looked up from germline, CDR1 is MDHEN and CDR2 is SYDVKM. In DNA, the CDR3 is TGTGCCACCAGAGATAGCGGGAGGGCCTCCGACAATGAGCAGTTCTTC. It encodes CATRDSGRASDNEQFF.

This clone was picked up a small number of times. The V call is TRBV7-3, the J call TRBJ2-1; D not resolved. The CDR3 spans 14 residues. V lost 1 base to trimming and J lost 5 bases, with 9 bases between them. CDR1 SGHTA and CDR2 FQGTGA come from the germline V gene. The CDR3 nucleotides read TGTGCCAGCAGCTTAAGGGGTCGACACAATGAGCAGTTCTTC. Its protein product is CASSLRGRHNEQFF. The full variable domain, in which reference TRBV7-3 and TRBJ2-1 provide the parts outside the CDR3, is GAGVSQTPSNKVTEKGKYVELRCDPISGHTALYWYRQSLGQGPEFLIYFQGTGAADDSGLPNDRFFAVRPEGSVSTLKIQRTERGDSAVYLCASSLRGRHNEQFFGPGTRLTVL.

A few counts support this clone. The chain joins TRBV25-1 to TRBJ2-7, with 8 bases that match TRBD2. This CDR3 is built from 15 residues. V lost 4 bases and J lost 5; bases outside the gene matches: 10. The germline V gene has CDR1 MGHDK and CDR2 SYGVNS. DNA for the CDR3: TGTGCCAGCAGTGGACGGACTAGCAGAGTCAACGAGCAGTACTTC. Translating it yields CASSGRTSRVNEQYF.

The chain links TRBV4-3 to TRBJ2-7, with a weak D call TRBD1 (6 bases). The CDR3 has 15 residues. V lost 0 bases, J lost 7 bases, and 16 bases lay in between. Germline values: CDR1 LGHNA, CDR2 YSLEER. CDR3 sequence: CASSQEARGVGEQYF. In nucleotides, the CDR3 is TGCGCCAGCAGCCAAGAAGCCAGGGGAGTCGGTGAGCAGTACTTC.

This clone has more than one count but fewer than ten. This chain links TRBV7-6 with TRBJ2-5; D is tentatively TRBD1 or TRBD2 (5 bases each). Germline CDR1 SGHVS, CDR2 FNYEAQ. The CDR3 runs to 14 residues. V was cut by 7 bases and J by 7 bases, with 19 bases left in between. The DNA for the CDR3 is TGTGCCAGCATCTCTGGGGCAGGGCGGGTGACCCAGTACTTC. It specifies CASISGAGRVTQYF.

The chain carries TRBV15 and TRBJ1-5; 7 nucleotides align to TRBD1. V was clipped by 5 bases and J by 5 bases; unmatched bases: 12. From germline, CDR1 is LNHNV and CDR2 YYDKDF (reference sequence). This CDR3 is 16 amino acids long. CDR3 sequence reads: CATSPPRQGGDQPQHF. Here the CDR3 DNA reads TGTGCCACCAGCCCCCCGAGACAGGGTGGGGATCAGCCCCAGCATTTT.

The chain carries TRBV6-6 and TRBJ2-7, with D perhaps TRBD2 (5 bases). Trimming removed 6 bases from V and 4 bases from J, with 19 bases in between. Per the germline V gene, CDR1 is MNHNY and CDR2 is SVGAGI (reference sequence). The CDR3 is 15 amino acids. In DNA form, the CDR3 reads TGTGCCAGCAGGGAGGACCTTATGAGGGTTTACGAGCAGTACTTC. Protein: CASREDLMRVYEQYF.

The CDR3 DNA reads as TGCAGTGCTTCTCTGAGGGGTGACACTGAAGCTTTCTTT. Its translation: CSASLRGDTEAFF. This chain joins TRBV29-1 and TRBJ1-1, with D tentatively TRBD1 (5 bases). The CDR3 totals 13 residues. CDR1 and CDR2 (germline): SQVTM, ANQGSEA.

The table lists this clone with a few counts. This chain uses TRBV6-1 with TRBJ2-3, with 13 bases that match TRBD2. The germline gives CDR1 MNHNS, CDR2 SASEGT. There are 13 residues in the CDR3. V dropped 7 bases and J dropped 10; count of bases not matched to a gene: 5. This CDR3 is CASIGLAGVAQYF. The CDR3 nucleotides read TGTGCCAGCATTGGACTAGCGGGAGTGGCGCAGTATTTT.

This clone was observed a handful of times. The V gene is TRBV19, the J gene TRBJ2-1, with TRBD1 matching over 8 bases. The CDR3 runs to 14 residues. Germline V CDR1 and CDR2: LNHDA, SQIVND (reference sequence). J gave up 4 bases and V 8 bases, and 7 bases lay outside the gene matches. The CDR3 DNA reads TGTGCCAGTCGAGGACAGGGTAATTACAATGAGCAGTTCTTC. This translates into CASRGQGNYNEQFF.

The chain carries TRBV6-1 and TRBJ2-4; tentative D call: TRBD2 (6 bases). V was trimmed by 3 bases and J by 6 bases, leaving 12 bases between them. Germline V lookup: CDR1 MNHNS, CDR2 SASEGT. CDR3 length: 14 residues. The CDR3 DNA reads TGTGCCAGCAGTGATTCCACCGGGAGAAACATTCAGTACTTC. Protein: CASSDSTGRNIQYF.

This clone was counted only a few times. The V and J genes are TRBV6-6 and TRBJ2-6; TRBD1 matches at 7 bases. V was pared by 9 bases and J by 0 bases, with 5 bases of the junction left unmatched. The V gene's germline CDR1 is MNHNY and CDR2 SVGAGI (reference sequence). This CDR3 has 15 residues. The CDR3 protein is CASQDRSSGANVLTF. The CDR3 DNA sequence: TGTGCCAGTCAGGACAGGAGCTCTGGGGCCAACGTCCTGACTTTC.

This clone showed up just a few times. V and J are TRBV10-3 and TRBJ2-3; 8 bases match TRBD2. Germline assignment: CDR1 ENHRY and CDR2 SYGVKD. V lost 6 bases to trimming and J lost 5 bases; unmatched junction nucleotides: 4. The CDR3 extends over 13 amino acids. CDR3 loop: CAISREGVDTQYF. The CDR3 nucleotides are TGTGCCATCAGCCGGGAGGGGGTAGATACGCAGTATTTT.

The J gene is TRBJ1-2, the V gene TRBV14, with D possibly matching TRBD1 (5 bases). The length of the CDR3 is 17 residues. CDR1 and CDR2 from the germline V gene are SGHDN and FVKESK. V was clipped by 3 bases and J by 2 bases, with 19 bases between them. CDR3 sequence reads: CASSHLPRGRVNYGYTF. The CDR3 DNA reads as TGTGCCAGCAGCCATCTCCCCCGGGGCCGCGTCAACTATGGCTACACCTTC. Variable domain in full (rest from reference TRBV14 and TRBJ1-2): EAGVTQFPSHSVIEKGQTVTLRCDPISGHDNLYWYRRVMGKEIKFLLHFVKESKQDESGMPNNRFLAERTGGTYSTLKVQPAELEDSGVYFCASSHLPRGRVNYGYTFGSGTRLTVV.

This clone was detected a few times. The CDR3 DNA reads as TGTGCCAGCAGCTTTTCGGGGCTTGGCACTGAAGCTTTCTTT. Its translation: CASSFSGLGTEAFF. The chain combines TRBV11-1 with TRBJ1-1, with D possibly being TRBD1 (5 bases). The CDR3 spans 14 residues. Trimming left V 3 bases short and J 4 bases short, with 12 bases between. Germline-derived CDR1 and CDR2 are SGHAT and FQDESV (reference sequence).

In its sample, this clone was seen a few times. This chain joins TRBV9 and TRBJ2-3; TRBD2 aligns across 11 bases. The CDR3 is made up of 14 amino acids. CDR1 is SGDLS and CDR2 is YYNGEE in the germline V gene. The J segment lost 14 bases and the V segment lost 2 bases, leaving 10 bases of the junction unmatched. CDR3 coding DNA: TGTGCCAGCAGCGTCTCCCCACTAGCGGGAGTTAGGTATTTT. This codes for CASSVSPLAGVRYF.

Here the CDR3 reads CASSLGAGGNNQPQHF. As DNA, the CDR3 is TGTGCCAGCAGCTTAGGTGCGGGGGGCAACAATCAGCCCCAGCATTTT. The V gene is TRBV7-8, the J gene TRBJ1-5; TRBD1 might be the D (6 bases). The V end lost 1 base, the J end lost 3 bases, and 13 bases lay between the germline ends. CDR1 SGHVS and CDR2 FQNEAQ come from the germline V gene. The CDR3 spans 16 residues. Supplemented by reference TRBV7-8 and TRBJ1-5, the full variable domain reads GAGVSQSPRYKVAKRGQDVALRCDPISGHVSLFWYQQALGQGPEFLTYFQNEAQLDKSGLPSDRFFAERPEGSVSTLKIQRTQQEDSAVYLCASSLGAGGNNQPQHFGDGTRLSIL.

This clone was counted between two and nine times. V and J are TRBV19 and TRBJ1-1; possibly TRBD1 for D (5 bases). Germline CDR1 LNHDA, CDR2 SQIVND (reference sequence). V shed 4 bases and J shed 8 bases, with 14 bases lying between them. CDR3 length: 13 residues. Here the CDR3 reads CASSTPGTREAFF. The CDR3 bases are TGTGCCAGTAGTACCCCCGGGACCCGGGAAGCTTTCTTT.